The sequence of this T cell receptor beta chain was determined in a study of human T cells and chemical hapten exposure. The ends were cut back, 6 bases at V and 3 bases at J, with 11 bases in the middle. Germline V gene sequence: CDR1 MDHEN, CDR2 SYDVKM. The CDR3 covers 14 residues. Using its own MiXCR run on the RACE reads, TCRdb lists one record per CDR3 protein. The sample contains 180,000 or so distinct CDR3 sequences, about 14% of which appear only once. This sample's time point: patch test 1, 2 weeks after DPC sensitization. As to treatment: therapeutic diphenylcyclopropenone sensitization with weekly scalp DPC. General observations from the study: There was alopecia in the donors, so their immune response may differ from that of healthy people.

For this clonotype: What it binds is unknown.

Sequencing was performed on whole blood, taken in connection with sensitization to the hapten diphenylcyclopropenone (DPC). The V gene is TRBV28, the J gene TRBJ2-2, with D perhaps matching TRBD2 (5 bases). This TCR was recovered from a woman in her 30s with alopecia areata. Some clones in this sample may be carry-over from other donors' samples. The CDR3 DNA follows: TGTGCCAGCAGAAGGGAGATCGACACCGGGGAGCTGTTTTTT. Its translation is CASRREIDTGELFF. Filled out from reference TRBV28 and TRBJ2-2, the complete variable domain reads DVKVTQSSRYLVKRTGEKVFLECVQDMDHENMFWYRQDPGLGLRLIYFSYDVKMKEKGDIPEGYSVSREKKERFSLILESASTNQTSMYLCASRREIDTGELFFGEGSRLTVL.